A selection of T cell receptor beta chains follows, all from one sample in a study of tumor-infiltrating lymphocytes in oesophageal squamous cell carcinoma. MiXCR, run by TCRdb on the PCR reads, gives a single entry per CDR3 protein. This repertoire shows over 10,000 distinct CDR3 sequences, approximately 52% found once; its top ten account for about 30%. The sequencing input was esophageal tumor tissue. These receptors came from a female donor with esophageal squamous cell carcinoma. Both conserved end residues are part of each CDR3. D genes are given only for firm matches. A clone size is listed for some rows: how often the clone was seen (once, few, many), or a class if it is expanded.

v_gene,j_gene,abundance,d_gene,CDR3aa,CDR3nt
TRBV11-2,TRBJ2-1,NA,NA,CASSLDPSVQFF,TGTGCCAGCAGCTTAGATCCTAGCGTGCAGTTCTTC
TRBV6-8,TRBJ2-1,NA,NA,CASSRTSSYNEQFF,TGTGCCAGCAGTCGGACAAGCTCCTACAATGAGCAGTTCTTC
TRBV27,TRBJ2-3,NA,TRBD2,CASRRLGLAGGLTDTQYF,TGTGCCAGCAGGAGGTTGGGACTAGCGGGCGGCCTCACAGATACGCAGTATTTT
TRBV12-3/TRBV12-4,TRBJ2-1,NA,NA,CASRRTLNSYNEQFF,TGTGCCAGCAGGCGGACTCTTAACTCCTACAATGAGCAGTTCTTC
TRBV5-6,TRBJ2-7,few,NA,CASSWALGTYEQYF,TGTGCCAGCAGCTGGGCGCTAGGAACCTACGAGCAGTACTTC
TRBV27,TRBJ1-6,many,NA,CASSLSSPAGGSPLHF,TGTGCCAGCAGTTTATCATCCCCAGCCGGAGGGTCACCCCTCCACTTT
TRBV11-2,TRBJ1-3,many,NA,CASSLNFRQAPSGNTIYF,TGTGCCAGCAGCTTAAACTTTAGGCAGGCCCCCTCTGGAAACACCATATATTTT
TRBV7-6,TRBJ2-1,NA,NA,CASSPRQATSNSEQFF,TGTGCCAGCAGCCCACGACAGGCCACCAGTAATAGTGAGCAGTTCTTC
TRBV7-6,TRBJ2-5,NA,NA,CASSLEPKETQYF,TGTGCCAGCAGCCTGGAACCCAAAGAGACCCAGTACTTC
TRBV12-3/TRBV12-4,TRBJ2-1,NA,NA,CASSLVQGVSYEQFF,TGTGCCAGCAGTTTGGTTCAGGGCGTTTCCTACGAGCAGTTCTTC
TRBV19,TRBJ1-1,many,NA,CASSINSNTEAFF,TGTGCCAGTAGTATAAACAGTAACACTGAAGCTTTCTTT
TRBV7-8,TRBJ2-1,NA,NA,CASNRLDSRDEQFF,TGTGCCAGCAACCGACTGGACTCCCGAGATGAGCAGTTCTTC
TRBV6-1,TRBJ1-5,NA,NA,CASSEGQVSNQPQHF,TGTGCCAGCAGTGAAGGACAGGTTAGCAATCAGCCCCAGCATTTT
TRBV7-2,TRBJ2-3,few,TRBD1,CASSLVGTGGFTDTQYF,TGTGCCAGCAGCTTAGTTGGGACAGGGGGTTTCACAGATACGCAGTATTTT
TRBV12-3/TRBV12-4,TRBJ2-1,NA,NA,CASSEYNEQFF,TGTGCCAGCAGCGAATACAATGAGCAGTTCTTC
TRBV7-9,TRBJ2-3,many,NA,CASSLAGGSTDTQYF,TGTGCCAGCAGCTTAGCGGGAGGAAGTACAGATACGCAGTATTTT
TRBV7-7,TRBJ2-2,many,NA,CASSPSSIGNTGELFF,TGTGCTAGCAGCCCCTCGTCAATAGGGAACACCGGGGAGCTGTTTTTT
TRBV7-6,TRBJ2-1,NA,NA,CASSDYNEQFF,TGTGCCAGCAGCGACTACAATGAGCAGTTCTTC
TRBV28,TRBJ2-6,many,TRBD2,CASSLGTSGSGANVLTF,TGTGCCAGCAGTTTAGGGACTAGCGGGAGTGGGGCCAACGTCCTGACTTTC
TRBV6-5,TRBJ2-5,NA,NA,CASSDPGASRPTQYF,TGTGCCAGCAGTGATCCAGGGGCCTCACGGCCGACCCAGTACTTC
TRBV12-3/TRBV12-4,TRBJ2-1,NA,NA,CASSYVSSYNAQFF,TGTGCCAGCAGTTACGTCAGCTCCTACAATGCGCAGTTCTTC
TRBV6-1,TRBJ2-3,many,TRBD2,CASSYGLAGVDANTQYF,TGTGCCAGCAGTTATGGACTAGCGGGAGTTGATGCCAATACGCAGTATTTT
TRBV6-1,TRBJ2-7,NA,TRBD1,CASSERGDRGAYEQYF,TGTGCCAGCAGTGAAAGAGGGGACAGGGGGGCCTACGAGCAGTACTTC
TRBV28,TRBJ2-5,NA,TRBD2,CASSSPAGGGETQYF,TGTGCCAGCAGTTCCCCAGCGGGAGGCGGAGAGACCCAGTACTTC
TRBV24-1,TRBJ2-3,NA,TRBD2,CATSDYSGGAEDTQYF,TGTGCCACCAGTGACTATAGCGGGGGGGCCGAGGATACGCAGTATTTT
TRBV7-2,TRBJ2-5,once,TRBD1,CASSWDRETQYF,TGTGCCAGCAGCTGGGACAGGGAGACCCAGTACTTC
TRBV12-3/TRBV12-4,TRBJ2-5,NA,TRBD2,CASSFGGVDTQYF,TGTGCCAGCAGTTTCGGGGGGGTAGACACCCAGTACTTC
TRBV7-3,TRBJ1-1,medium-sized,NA,CASSPPLKSEAFF,TGTGCCAGCAGCCCGCCTTTAAAGTCTGAAGCTTTCTTT
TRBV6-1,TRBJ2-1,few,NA,CASRDDSGWEQFF,TGTGCCAGCAGGGACGACTCTGGGTGGGAGCAGTTCTTC
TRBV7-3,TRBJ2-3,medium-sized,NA,CASSFYADTQYF,TGTGCCAGCAGCTTCTACGCAGATACGCAGTATTTT
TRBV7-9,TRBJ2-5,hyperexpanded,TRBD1,CATRDSLQETQYF,TGTGCCACACGGGACAGTCTACAAGAGACCCAGTACTTC
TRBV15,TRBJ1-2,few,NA,CATSAMSEQGLGYTF,TGTGCCACCAGCGCGATGAGTGAGCAGGGACTTGGCTACACCTTC
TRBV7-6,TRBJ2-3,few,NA,CASSSAGRSTDTQYF,TGTGCCAGCAGCTCCGCAGGGAGAAGCACAGATACGCAGTATTTT
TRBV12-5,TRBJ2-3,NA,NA,CASGLVLGPTQYF,TGTGCTAGTGGTTTGGTACTAGGCCCCACGCAGTATTTT
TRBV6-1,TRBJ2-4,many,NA,CASISRKNIQYF,TGTGCCAGCATCTCCCGCAAAAACATTCAGTACTTC
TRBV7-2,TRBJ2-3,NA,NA,CASSPLGARGGTDTQYF,TGTGCCAGCAGCCCTTTAGGCGCTCGAGGGGGGACAGATACGCAGTATTTT
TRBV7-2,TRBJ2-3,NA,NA,CASSAVLVSTDTQYF,TGTGCCAGCAGCGCGGTTCTGGTGAGCACAGATACGCAGTATTTT
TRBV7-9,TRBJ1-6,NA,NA,CASSAVRGYEQYF,TGTGCCAGCAGCGCGGTCAGGGGCTACGAGCAGTACTTT
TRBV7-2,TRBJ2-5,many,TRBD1,CASSAAGQGWETQYF,TGTGCCAGCAGCGCCGCGGGACAGGGGTGGGAGACCCAGTACTTC
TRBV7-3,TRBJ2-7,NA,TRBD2,CASSPRGREYDEQYF,TGTGCCAGCAGCCCGCGTGGGCGGGAGTATGACGAGCAGTACTTC
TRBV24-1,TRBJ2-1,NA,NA,CATSQYGNEQFF,TGTGCCACCTCTCAATATGGCAACGAGCAGTTCTTC
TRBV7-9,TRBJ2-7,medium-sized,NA,CASSHDSSYEQYF,TGTGCCAGCAGCCATGACAGCTCCTACGAGCAGTACTTC
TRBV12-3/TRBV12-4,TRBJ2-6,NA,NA,CASSLTFSGANVLTF,TGTGCCAGCAGTTTGACGTTCTCTGGGGCCAACGTCCTGACTTTC
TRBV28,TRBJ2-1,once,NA,CASIEPGYNEQFF,TGTGCCAGCATAGAGCCGGGGTACAATGAGCAGTTCTTC